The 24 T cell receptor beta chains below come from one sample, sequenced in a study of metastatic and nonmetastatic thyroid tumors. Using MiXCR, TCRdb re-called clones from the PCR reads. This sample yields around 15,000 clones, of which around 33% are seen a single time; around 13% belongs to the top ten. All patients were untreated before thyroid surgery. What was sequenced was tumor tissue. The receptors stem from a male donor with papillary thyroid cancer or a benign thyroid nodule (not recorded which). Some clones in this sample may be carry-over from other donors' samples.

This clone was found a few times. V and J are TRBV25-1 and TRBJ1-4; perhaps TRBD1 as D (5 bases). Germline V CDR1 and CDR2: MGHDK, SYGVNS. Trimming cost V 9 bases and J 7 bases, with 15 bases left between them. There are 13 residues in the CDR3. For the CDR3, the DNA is TGTGCCAGTAGGGAGGGGCGCGGTGAAAAACTGTTTTTT. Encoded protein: CASREGRGEKLFF. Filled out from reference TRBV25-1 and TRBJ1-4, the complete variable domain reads EADIYQTPRYLVIGTGKKITLECSQTMGHDKMYWYQQDPGMELHLIHYSYGVNSTEKGDLSSESTVSRIRTEHFPLTLESARPSHTSQYLCASREGRGEKLFFGSGTQLSVL.

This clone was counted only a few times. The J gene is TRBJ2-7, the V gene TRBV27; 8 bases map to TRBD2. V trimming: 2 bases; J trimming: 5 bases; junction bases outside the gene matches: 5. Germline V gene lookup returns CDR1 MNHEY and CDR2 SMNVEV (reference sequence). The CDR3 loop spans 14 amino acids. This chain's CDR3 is CASSLKLAVHEQYF. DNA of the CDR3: TGTGCCAGCAGTTTAAAACTAGCGGTACACGAGCAGTACTTC.

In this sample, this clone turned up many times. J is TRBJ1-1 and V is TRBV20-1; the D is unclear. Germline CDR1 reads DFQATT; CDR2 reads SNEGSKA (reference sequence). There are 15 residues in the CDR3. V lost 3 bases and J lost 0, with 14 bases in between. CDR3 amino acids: CSASSGQEMNTEAFF. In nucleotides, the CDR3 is TGCAGTGCTAGCTCTGGGCAGGAGATGAACACTGAAGCTTTCTTT.

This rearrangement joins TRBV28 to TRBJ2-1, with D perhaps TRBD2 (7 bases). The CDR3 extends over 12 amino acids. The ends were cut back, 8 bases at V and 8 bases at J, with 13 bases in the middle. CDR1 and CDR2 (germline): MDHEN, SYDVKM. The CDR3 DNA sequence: TGTGCCAGCGAGGTAGGGGGGGATGAGCAGTTCTTC. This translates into CASEVGGDEQFF. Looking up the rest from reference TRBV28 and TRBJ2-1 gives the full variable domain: DVKVTQSSRYLVKRTGEKVFLECVQDMDHENMFWYRQDPGLGLRLIYFSYDVKMKEKGDIPEGYSVSREKKERFSLILESASTNQTSMYLCASEVGGDEQFFGPGTRLTVL.

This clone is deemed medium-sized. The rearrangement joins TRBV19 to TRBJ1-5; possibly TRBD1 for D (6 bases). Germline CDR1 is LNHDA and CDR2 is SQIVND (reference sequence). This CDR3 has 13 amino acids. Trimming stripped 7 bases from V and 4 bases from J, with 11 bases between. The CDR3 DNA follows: TGTGCCAGTACCGAACAGGGTAATCAGCCCCAGCATTTT. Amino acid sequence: CASTEQGNQPQHF.

CDR3 coding DNA: TGTGCCAGCAGTGAGGGGAGCAATCAGCCCCAGCATTTT. Amino acids: CASSEGSNQPQHF. The rearrangement joins TRBV6-4 to TRBJ1-5; D not resolved. The CDR3 is 13 residues long. Looked up from germline, CDR1 is MRHNA and CDR2 is SNTAGT. Trimming took 3 bases from V and 1 from J, leaving 4 bases between them.

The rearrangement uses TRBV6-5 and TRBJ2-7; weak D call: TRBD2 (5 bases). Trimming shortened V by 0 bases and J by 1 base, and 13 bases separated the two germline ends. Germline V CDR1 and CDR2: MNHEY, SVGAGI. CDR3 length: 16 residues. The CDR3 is CASSYSIGLTSYEQYF. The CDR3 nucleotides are TGTGCCAGCAGTTACTCGATTGGACTGACTTCCTACGAGCAGTACTTC.

Here the CDR3 DNA reads TGTGCCACCCAGGATCGACAGGGGTACGAGCAGTACTTC. This translates into CATQDRQGYEQYF. The chain uses TRBV7-9 and TRBJ2-7; 8 positions match TRBD1. The CDR3 is made up of 13 amino acids. Germline V gives CDR1 SEHNR, CDR2 FQNEAQ (reference sequence). The V segment lost 10 bases and the J segment 4 bases; nucleotides outside the gene matches: 9.

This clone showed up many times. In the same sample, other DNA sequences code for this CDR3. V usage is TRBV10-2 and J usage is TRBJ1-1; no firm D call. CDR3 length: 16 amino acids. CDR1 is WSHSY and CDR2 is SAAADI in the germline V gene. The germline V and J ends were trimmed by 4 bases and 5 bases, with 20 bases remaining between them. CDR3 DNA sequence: TGCGCCAGCAGTGGACAAATTTCAAGCCCGGGGACTGAAGCTTTCTTT. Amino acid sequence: CASSGQISSPGTEAFF.

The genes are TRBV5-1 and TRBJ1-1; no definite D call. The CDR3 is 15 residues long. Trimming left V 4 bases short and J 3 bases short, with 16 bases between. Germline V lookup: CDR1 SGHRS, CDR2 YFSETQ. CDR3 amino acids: CASSLDPNVDTEAFF. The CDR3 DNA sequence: TGCGCCAGCAGCCTAGATCCCAACGTAGACACTGAAGCTTTCTTT.

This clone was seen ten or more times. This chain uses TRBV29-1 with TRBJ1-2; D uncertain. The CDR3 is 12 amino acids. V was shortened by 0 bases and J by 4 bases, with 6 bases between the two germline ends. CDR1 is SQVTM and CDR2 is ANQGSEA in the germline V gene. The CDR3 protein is CSVEDLAYGYTF. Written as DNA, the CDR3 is TGCAGCGTTGAAGATCTGGCCTATGGCTACACCTTC. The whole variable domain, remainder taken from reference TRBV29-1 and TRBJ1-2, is SAVISQKPSRDICQRGTSLTIQCQVDSQVTMMFWYRQQPGQSLTLIATANQGSEATYESGFVIDKFPISRPNLTFSTLTVSNMSPEDSSIYLCSVEDLAYGYTFGSGTRLTVV.

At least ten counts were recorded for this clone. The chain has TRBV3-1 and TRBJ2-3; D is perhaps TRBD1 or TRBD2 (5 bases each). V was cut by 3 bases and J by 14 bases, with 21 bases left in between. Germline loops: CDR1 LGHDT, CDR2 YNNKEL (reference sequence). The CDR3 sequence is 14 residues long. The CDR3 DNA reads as TGTGCCAGCAGCCACCCCGGGACGGCATTAGACCCGTATTTT. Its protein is CASSHPGTALDPYF.

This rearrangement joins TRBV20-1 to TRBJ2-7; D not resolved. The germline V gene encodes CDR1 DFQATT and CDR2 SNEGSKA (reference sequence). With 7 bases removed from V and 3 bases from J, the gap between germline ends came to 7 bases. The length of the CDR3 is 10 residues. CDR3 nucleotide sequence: TGCAGTGGTCAGAGCTACGAGCAGTACTTC. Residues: CSGQSYEQYF.

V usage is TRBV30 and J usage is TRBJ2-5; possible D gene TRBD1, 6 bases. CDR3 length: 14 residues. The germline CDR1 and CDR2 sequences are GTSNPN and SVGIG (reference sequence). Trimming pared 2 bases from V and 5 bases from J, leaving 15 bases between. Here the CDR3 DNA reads TGTGCCTGGAGTACCCTAGGGGGAGAGGAGACCCAGTACTTC. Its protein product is CAWSTLGGEETQYF. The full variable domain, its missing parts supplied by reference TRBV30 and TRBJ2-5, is SQTIHQWPATLVQPVGSPLSLECTVEGTSNPNLYWYRQAAGRGLQLLFYSVGIGQISSEVPQNLSASRPQDRQFILSSKKLLLSDSGFYLCAWSTLGGEETQYFGPGTRLLVL.

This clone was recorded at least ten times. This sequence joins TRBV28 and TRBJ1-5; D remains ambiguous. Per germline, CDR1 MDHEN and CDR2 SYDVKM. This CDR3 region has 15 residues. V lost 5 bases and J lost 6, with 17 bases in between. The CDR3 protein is CASSTLVGNGQPQHF. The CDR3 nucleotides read TGTGCCAGCAGTACCCTCGTGGGTAACGGTCAGCCCCAGCATTTT.

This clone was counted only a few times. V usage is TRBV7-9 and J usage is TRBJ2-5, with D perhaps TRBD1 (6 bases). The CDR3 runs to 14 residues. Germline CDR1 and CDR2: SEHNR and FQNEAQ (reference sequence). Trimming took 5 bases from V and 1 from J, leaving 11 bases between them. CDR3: CASSPGQFQETQYF. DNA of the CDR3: TGTGCCAGCAGCCCAGGACAGTTCCAAGAGACCCAGTACTTC.

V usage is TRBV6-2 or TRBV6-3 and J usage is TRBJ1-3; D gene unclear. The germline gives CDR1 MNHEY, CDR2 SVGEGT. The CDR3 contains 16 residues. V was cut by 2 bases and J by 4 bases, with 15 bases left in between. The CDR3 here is CASSYTIGMGGNTIYF. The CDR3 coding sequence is TGTGCCAGCAGTTACACCATAGGGATGGGAGGAAACACCATATATTTT.

This CDR3 is CASSHGQGGWEQYF. The CDR3 coding sequence is TGTGCCAGCAGCCATGGACAGGGTGGTTGGGAGCAGTACTTC. The chain couples TRBV5-4 to TRBJ2-7; 8 positions agree with TRBD1. Per germline, CDR1 SGHNT and CDR2 YYREEE (reference sequence). This CDR3 has 14 residues. V shed 4 bases, J shed 7 bases, and the junction held 10 bases outside the gene matches.

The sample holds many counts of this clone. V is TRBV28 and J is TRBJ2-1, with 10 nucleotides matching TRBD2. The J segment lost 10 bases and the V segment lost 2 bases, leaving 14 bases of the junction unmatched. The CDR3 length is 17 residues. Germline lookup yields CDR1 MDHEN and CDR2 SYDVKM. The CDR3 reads CASSLEGVGTSDDEQFF. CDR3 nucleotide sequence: TGTGCCAGCAGTTTAGAAGGTGTTGGGACTAGCGATGACGAGCAGTTCTTC.

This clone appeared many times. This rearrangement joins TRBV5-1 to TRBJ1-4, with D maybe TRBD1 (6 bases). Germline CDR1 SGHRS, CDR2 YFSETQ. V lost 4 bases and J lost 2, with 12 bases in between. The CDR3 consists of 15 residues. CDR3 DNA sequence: TGCGCCAGCAGCCCCGGTAGGGGGACTAATGAAAAACTGTTTTTT. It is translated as CASSPGRGTNEKLFF.

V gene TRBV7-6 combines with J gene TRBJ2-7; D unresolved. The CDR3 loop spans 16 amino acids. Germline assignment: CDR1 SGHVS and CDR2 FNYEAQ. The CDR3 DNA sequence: TGTGGCCGCAGCTCGGCCCGGTACAGCCAGTCCTACGAGCAGTACTTC. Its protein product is CGRSSARYSQSYEQYF.

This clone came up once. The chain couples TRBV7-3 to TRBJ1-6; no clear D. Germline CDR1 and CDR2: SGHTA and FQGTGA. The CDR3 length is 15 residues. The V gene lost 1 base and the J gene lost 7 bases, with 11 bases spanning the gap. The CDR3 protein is CASSLNGKENSPLHF. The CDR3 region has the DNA TGTGCCAGCAGCTTAAACGGTAAAGAGAATTCACCCCTCCACTTT. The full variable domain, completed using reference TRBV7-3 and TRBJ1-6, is GAGVSQTPSNKVTEKGKYVELRCDPISGHTALYWYRQSLGQGPEFLIYFQGTGAADDSGLPNDRFFAVRPEGSVSTLKIQRTERGDSAVYLCASSLNGKENSPLHFGNGTRLTVT.

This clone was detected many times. CDR3 residues: CASSRGLEGRLNIQYF. The CDR3 DNA reads TGTGCCAGCTCACGGGGCCTGGAGGGGAGATTGAACATTCAGTACTTC. The rearrangement links TRBV18 to TRBJ2-4; D is possibly TRBD2 (6 bases). Trimming pared 4 bases from V and 7 bases from J, leaving 20 bases between. The CDR3 extends over 16 amino acids. The germline V gene has CDR1 KGHSH and CDR2 LQKENI.

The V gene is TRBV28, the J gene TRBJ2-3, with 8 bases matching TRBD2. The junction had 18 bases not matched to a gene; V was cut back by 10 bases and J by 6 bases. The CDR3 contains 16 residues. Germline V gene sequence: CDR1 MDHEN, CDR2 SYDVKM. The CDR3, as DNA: TGTGCCACCTCTTTCGAGGCGGGAGGTCCAGACGATACGCAGTATTTT. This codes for CATSFEAGGPDDTQYF.